This T cell receptor (beta chain) is from a study of cytomegalovirus exposure and HLA in healthy donors. Whole-study findings and limits: Rarity marked most TCR sequences, yet some public TCRs occurred in many donors. A later analysis, which compared TCR beta chains of equal frequency, found the HLA-associated ones more clonally expanded. Analyses of presence and absence presupposed an approximately uniform sequencing depth across donors. In an earlier analysis, about 87% or about 30%: the productive usage of most TCR beta V segments.

For this clone: No antigen is known for it.

The CDR3 has 13 residues. In germline, CDR1 is SGHRS, CDR2 YFSETQ. The germline V and J ends were trimmed by 2 bases and 3 bases, with 9 bases remaining between them. The PCR employed 60 Vbeta primers together with 13 Jbeta primers. Repertoires were generated with immunoSEQ multiplex PCR, while TCRdb's copy carries only in-frame clones and drops some. The sample consists of some 150,000 clones, 70% to 80% of them appearing once. Input material: PBMCs. The receptor was derived from a young man in good health and CMV-seropositive. This chain joins TRBV5-1 and TRBJ2-7, with a tentative D call TRBD1 (5 bases). CDR3 in DNA: TGCGCCAGCAGCTTCCGGCAGGGCTACGAGCAGTACTTC. Translation gives CASSFRQGYEQYF.